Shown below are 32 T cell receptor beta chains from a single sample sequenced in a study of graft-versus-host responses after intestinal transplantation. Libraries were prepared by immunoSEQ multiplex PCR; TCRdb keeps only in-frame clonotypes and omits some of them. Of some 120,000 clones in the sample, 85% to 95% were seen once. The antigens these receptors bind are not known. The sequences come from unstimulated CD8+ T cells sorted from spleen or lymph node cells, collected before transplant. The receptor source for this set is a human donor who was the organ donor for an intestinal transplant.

The CDR3 is CASSVDHYNEQFF. The CDR3 DNA follows: TGTGCCAGCAGCGTAGACCATTACAATGAGCAGTTCTTC. This chain uses TRBV9 with TRBJ2-1, with D unresolved. V dropped 0 bases and J dropped 4 bases, with 5 bases sitting between them. The CDR3 consists of 13 residues. The V gene's germline CDR1 is SGDLS and CDR2 YYNGEE.

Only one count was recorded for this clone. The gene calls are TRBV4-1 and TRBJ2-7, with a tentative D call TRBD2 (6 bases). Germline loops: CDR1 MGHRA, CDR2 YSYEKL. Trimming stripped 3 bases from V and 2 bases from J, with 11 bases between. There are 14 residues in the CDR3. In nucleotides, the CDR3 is TGCGCCAGCAGCCATCGGACGGGAGCCTACGAGCAGTACTTC. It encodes CASSHRTGAYEQYF.

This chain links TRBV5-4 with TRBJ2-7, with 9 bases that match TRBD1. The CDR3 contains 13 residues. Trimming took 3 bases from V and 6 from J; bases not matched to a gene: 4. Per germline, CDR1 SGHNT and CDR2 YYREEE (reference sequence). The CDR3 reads CASSSGTGTEQYF. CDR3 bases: TGTGCCAGCAGCTCCGGGACAGGGACCGAGCAGTACTTC.

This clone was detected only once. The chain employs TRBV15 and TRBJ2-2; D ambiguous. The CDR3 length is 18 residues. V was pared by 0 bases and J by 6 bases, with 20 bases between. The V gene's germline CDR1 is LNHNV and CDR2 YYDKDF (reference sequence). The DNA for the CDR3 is TGTGCCACCAGCAGAGATCCGGTCTGGACGGCGATCTCCGGGGAGCTGTTTTTT. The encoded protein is CATSRDPVWTAISGELFF.

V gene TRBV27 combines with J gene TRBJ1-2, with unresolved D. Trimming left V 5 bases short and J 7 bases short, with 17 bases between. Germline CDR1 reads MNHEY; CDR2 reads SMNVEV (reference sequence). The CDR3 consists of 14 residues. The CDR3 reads CASSPYRRPGGYTF. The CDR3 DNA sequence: TGTGCCAGCAGTCCATACCGACGGCCTGGTGGCTACACCTTC.

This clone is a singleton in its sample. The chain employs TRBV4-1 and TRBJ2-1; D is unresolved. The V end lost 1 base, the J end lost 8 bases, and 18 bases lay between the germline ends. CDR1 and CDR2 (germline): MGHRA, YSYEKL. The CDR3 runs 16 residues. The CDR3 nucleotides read TGCGCCAGCAGCCAAGCATCCAATTTCTTGAGAGATGAGCAGTTCTTC. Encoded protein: CASSQASNFLRDEQFF.

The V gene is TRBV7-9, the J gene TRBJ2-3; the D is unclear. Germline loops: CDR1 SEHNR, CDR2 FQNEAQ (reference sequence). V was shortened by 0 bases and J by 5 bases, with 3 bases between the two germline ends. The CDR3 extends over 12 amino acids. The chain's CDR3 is CASSLARDTQYF. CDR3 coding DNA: TGTGCCAGCAGCTTAGCAAGAGATACGCAGTATTTT.

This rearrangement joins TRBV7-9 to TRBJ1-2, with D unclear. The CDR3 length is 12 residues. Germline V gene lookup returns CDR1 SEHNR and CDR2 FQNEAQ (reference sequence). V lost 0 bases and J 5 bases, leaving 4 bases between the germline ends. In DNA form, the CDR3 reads TGTGCCAGCAGCTTAGCTAGGTATGGCTACACCTTC. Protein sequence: CASSLARYGYTF.

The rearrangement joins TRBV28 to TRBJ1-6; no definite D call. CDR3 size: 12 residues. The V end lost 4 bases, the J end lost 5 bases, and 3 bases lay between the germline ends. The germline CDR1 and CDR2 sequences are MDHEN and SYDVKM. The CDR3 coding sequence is TGTGCCAGCAGTTGGGATAATTCACCCCTCCACTTT. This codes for CASSWDNSPLHF. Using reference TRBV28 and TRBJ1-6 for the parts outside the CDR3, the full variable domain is DVKVTQSSRYLVKRTGEKVFLECVQDMDHENMFWYRQDPGLGLRLIYFSYDVKMKEKGDIPEGYSVSREKKERFSLILESASTNQTSMYLCASSWDNSPLHFGNGTRLTVT.

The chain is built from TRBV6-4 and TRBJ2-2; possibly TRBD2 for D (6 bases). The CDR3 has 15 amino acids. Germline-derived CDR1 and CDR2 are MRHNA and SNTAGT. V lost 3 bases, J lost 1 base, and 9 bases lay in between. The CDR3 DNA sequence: TGTGCCAGCAGTGAGTTAGCGGAGAACACCGGGGAGCTGTTTTTT. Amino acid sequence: CASSELAENTGELFF.

In DNA, the CDR3 is TGTGCCAGCAGCTTAGATCCGCTAGCGGGAAGAATCTACGAGCAGTACTTC. Amino acids: CASSLDPLAGRIYEQYF. The chain carries TRBV11-2 and TRBJ2-7; TRBD2 agrees at 9 bases. Germline V gives CDR1 SGHAT, CDR2 FQNNGV. Losses at the gene ends were 0 bases for V and 3 bases for J; bases not matched to a gene: 9. The CDR3 is made up of 17 amino acids.

Here the CDR3 DNA reads TGTGCCAGCAGTTACGGGTCGGCCAGAGGGGACGAGCAGTACTTC. Protein product: CASSYGSARGDEQYF. The chain recombines TRBV6-5 with TRBJ2-7, with D perhaps TRBD1 or TRBD2 (5 bases each). This CDR3 region has 15 residues. Germline V gives CDR1 MNHEY, CDR2 SVGAGI. V was pared by 2 bases and J by 5 bases, with 16 bases between.

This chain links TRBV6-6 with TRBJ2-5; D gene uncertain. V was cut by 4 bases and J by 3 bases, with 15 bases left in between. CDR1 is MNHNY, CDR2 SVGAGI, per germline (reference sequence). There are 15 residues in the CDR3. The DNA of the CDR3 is TGTGCCAGCAGTTTACGGTCGCGAGAAAAAGAGACCCAGTACTTC. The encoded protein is CASSLRSREKETQYF.

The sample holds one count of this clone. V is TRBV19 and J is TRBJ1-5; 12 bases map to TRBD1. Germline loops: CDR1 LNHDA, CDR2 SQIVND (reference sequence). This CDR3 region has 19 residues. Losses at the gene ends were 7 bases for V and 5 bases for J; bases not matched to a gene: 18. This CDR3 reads CASNNDRDRGPLGYQPQHF. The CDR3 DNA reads TGTGCCAGTAACAATGACCGGGACAGGGGGCCACTAGGCTATCAGCCCCAGCATTTT.

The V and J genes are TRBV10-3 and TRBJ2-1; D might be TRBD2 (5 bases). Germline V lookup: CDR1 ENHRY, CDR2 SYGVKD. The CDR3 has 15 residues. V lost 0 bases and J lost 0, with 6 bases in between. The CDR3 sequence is CAISESGSSYNEQFF. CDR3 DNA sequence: TGTGCCATCAGTGAGTCAGGGAGCTCCTACAATGAGCAGTTCTTC.

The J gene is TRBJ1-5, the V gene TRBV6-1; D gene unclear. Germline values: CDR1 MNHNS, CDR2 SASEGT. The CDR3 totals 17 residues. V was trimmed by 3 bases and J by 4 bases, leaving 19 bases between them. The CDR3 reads CASSDGVGRVRNQPQHF. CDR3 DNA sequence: TGTGCCAGCAGTGATGGGGTAGGGAGGGTTCGGAATCAGCCCCAGCATTTT.

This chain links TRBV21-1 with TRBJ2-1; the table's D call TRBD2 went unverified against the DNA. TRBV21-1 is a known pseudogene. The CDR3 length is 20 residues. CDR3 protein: CASSKRVSRGLAGGGNEQFF. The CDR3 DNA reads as TGTGCCAGCAGCAAAAGGGTCAGCCGGGGGCTAGCGGGAGGTGGGAATGAGCAGTTCTTC.

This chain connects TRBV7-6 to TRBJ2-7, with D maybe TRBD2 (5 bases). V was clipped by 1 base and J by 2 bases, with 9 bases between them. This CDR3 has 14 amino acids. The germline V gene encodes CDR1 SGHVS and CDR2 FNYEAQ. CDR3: CASSLDPGTYEQYF. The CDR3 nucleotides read TGTGCCAGCAGCTTAGACCCGGGGACCTACGAGCAGTACTTC.

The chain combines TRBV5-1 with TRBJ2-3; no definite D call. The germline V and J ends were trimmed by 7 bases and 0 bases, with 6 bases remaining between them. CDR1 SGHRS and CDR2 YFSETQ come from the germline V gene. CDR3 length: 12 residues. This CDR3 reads CASSPSTDTQYF. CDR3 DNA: TGCGCCAGCTCACCTAGCACAGATACGCAGTATTTT.

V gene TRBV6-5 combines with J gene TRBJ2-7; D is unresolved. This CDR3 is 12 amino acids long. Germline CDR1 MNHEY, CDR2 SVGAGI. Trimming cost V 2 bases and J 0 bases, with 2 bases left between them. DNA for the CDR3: TGTGCCAGCAGTTACGTCTCCTACGAGCAGTACTTC. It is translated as CASSYVSYEQYF.

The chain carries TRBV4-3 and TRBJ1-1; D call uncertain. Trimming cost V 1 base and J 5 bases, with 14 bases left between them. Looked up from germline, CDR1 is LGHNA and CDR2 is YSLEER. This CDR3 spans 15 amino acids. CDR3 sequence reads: CASSQGRALGTEAFF. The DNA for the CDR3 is TGCGCCAGCAGCCAAGGCCGGGCCTTGGGGACTGAAGCTTTCTTT.

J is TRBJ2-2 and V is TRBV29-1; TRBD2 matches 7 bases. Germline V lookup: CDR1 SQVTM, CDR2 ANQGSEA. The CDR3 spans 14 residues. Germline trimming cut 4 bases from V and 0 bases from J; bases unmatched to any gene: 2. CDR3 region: CSVGEGPNTGELFF. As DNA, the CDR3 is TGCAGCGTTGGGGAGGGTCCGAACACCGGGGAGCTGTTTTTT.

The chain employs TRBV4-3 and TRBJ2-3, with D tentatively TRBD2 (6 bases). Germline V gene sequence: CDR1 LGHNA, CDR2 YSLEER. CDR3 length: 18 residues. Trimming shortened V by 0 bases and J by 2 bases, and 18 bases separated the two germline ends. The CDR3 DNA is TGCGCCAGCAGCCAAGAGGAGCGCGGGACTTACTCCACAGATACGCAGTATTTT. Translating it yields CASSQEERGTYSTDTQYF.

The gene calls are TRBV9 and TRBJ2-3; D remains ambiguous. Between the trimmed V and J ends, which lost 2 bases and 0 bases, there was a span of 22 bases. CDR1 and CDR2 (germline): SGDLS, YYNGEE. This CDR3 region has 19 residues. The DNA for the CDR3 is TGTGCCAGCAGCGTTGGACGTTCAAGTGAGCGCATAAGCACAGATACGCAGTATTTT. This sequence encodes CASSVGRSSERISTDTQYF.

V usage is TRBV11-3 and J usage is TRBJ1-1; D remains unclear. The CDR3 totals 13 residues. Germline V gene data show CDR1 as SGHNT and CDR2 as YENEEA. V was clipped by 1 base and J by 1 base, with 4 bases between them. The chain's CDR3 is CASSLVENTEAFF. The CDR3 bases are TGTGCCAGCAGCTTAGTAGAGAACACTGAAGCTTTCTTT.

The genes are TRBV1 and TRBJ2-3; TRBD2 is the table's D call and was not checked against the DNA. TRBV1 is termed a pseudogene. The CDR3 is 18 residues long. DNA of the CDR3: TGCACCAGCAGCCTCCGACTAGCGGGAGAGGAAGGCACAGATACGCAGTATTTT. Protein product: CTSSLRLAGEEGTDTQYF.

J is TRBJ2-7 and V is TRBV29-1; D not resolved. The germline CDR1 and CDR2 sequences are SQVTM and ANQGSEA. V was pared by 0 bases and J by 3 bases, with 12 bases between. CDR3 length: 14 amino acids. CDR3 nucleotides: TGCAGCGTTGAAGATGACCAGGCCCACTACGAGCAGTACTTC. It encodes CSVEDDQAHYEQYF.

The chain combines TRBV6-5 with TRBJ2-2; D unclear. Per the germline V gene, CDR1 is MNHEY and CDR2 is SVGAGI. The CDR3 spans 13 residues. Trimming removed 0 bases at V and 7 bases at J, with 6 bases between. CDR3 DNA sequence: TGTGCCAGCAGTTACTCGAAGGGCGGGGAGCTGTTTTTT. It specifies CASSYSKGGELFF.

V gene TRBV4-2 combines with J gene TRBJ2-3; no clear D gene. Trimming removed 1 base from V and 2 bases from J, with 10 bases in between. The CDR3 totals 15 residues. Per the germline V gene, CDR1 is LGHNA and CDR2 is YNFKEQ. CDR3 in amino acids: CASSQAVRTTDTQYF. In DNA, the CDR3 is TGTGCCAGCAGCCAAGCAGTCAGAACCACAGATACGCAGTATTTT.

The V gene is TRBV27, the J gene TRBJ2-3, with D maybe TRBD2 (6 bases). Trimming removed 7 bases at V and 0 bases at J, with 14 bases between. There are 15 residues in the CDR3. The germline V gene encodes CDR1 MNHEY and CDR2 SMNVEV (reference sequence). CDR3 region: CASIAVPGSTDTQYF. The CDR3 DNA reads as TGTGCCAGCATAGCGGTTCCGGGGAGCACAGATACGCAGTATTTT.

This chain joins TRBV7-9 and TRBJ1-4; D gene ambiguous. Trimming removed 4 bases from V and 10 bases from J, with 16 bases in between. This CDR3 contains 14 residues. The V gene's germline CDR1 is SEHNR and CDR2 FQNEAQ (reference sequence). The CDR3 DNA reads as TGTGCCAGCAGCTCCTCCGAAGAGATCCGAAAACTGTTTTTT. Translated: CASSSSEEIRKLFF.

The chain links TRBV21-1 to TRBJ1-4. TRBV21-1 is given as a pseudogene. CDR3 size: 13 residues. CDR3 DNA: TGTGCCAGCAGAAAGGGGGGTTATGAAAAACTGTTTTTT. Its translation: CASRKGGYEKLFF.